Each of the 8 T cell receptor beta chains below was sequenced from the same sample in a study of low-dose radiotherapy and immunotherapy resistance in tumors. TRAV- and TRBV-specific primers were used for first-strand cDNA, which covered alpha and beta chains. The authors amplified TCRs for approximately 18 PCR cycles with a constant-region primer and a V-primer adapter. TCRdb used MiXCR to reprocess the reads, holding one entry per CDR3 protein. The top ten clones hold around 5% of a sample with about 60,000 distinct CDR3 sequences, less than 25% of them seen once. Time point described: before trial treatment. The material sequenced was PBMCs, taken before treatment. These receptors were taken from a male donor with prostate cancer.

CDR3 DNA: TGCGCCAGCAGCTTGCAGGGGGACGTCCAAGAGACCCAGTACTTC. Translating it yields CASSLQGDVQETQYF. The V and J genes are TRBV5-1 and TRBJ2-5, with 7 bases matching TRBD1. Per the germline V gene, CDR1 is SGHRS and CDR2 is YFSETQ. The CDR3 consists of 15 residues. The V gene end was trimmed by 1 base and the J gene end by 1 base; junction bases not matched to a gene: 4.

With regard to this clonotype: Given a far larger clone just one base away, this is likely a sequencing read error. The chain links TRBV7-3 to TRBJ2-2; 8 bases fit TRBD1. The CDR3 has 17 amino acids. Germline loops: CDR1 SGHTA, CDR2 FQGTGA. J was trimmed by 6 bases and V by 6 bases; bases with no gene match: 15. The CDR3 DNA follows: TGTGCCAGCAGACCGTCCCAAGGACAGGGTAACGCCGGGGAGCTGTTTTTT. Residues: CASRPSQGQGNAGELFF.

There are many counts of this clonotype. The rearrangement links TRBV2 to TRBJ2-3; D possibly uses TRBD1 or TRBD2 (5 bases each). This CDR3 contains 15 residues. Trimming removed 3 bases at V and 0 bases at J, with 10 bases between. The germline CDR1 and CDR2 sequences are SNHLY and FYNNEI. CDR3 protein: CASSDPGPSTDTQYF. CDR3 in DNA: TGTGCCAGCAGTGACCCGGGACCTAGCACAGATACGCAGTATTTT. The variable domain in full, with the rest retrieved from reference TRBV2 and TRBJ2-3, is EPEVTQTPSHQVTQMGQEVILRCVPISNHLYFYWYRQILGQKVEFLVSFYNNEISEKSEIFDDQFSVERPDGSNFTLKIRSTKLEDSAMYFCASSDPGPSTDTQYFGPGTRLTVL.

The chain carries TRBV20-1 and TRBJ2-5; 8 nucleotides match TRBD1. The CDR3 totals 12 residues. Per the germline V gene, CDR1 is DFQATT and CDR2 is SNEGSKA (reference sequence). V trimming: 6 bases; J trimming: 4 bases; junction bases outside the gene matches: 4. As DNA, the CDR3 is TGCAGTGCCACCGACAGGGGAGAGACCCAGTACTTC. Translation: CSATDRGETQYF.

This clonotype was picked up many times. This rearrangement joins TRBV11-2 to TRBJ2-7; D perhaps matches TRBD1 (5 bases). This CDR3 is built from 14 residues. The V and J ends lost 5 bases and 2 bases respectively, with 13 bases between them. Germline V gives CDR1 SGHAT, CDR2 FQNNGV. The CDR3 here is CASSIAGFAYEQYF. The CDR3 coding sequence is TGTGCCAGCAGCATAGCAGGGTTCGCCTACGAGCAGTACTTC.

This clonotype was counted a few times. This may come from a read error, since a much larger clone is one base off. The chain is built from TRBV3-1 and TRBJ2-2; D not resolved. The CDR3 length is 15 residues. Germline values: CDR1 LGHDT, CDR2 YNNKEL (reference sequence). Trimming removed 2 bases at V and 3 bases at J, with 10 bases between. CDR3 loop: CASSQYQADTGELFF. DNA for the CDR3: TGTGCCAGCAGCCAATACCAGGCGGACACCGGGGAGCTGTTTTTT.

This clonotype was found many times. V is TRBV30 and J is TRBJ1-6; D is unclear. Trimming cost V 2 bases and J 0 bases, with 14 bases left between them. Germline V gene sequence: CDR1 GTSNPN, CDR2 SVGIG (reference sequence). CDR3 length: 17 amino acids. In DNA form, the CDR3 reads TGTGCCTGGAGTCCCACCATTCCGAACTCCTATAATTCACCCCTCCACTTT. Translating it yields CAWSPTIPNSYNSPLHF.

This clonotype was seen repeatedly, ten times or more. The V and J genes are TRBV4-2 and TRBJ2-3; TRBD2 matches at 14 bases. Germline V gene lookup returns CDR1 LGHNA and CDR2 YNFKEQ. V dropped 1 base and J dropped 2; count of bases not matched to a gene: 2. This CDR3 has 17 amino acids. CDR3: CASSQGTSGGPTDTQYF. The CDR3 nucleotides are TGTGCCAGCAGCCAAGGGACTAGCGGGGGGCCCACAGATACGCAGTATTTT.